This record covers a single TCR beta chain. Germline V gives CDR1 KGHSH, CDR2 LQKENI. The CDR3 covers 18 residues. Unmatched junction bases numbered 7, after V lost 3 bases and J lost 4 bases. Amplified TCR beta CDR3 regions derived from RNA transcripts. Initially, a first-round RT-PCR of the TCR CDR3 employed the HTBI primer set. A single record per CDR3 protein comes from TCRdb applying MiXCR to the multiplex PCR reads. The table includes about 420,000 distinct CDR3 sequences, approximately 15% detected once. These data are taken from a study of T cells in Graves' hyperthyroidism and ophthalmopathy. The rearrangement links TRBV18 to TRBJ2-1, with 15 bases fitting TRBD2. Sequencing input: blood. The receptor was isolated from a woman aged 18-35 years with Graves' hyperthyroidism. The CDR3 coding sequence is TGTGCCAGCTCACCCCTGACTGGGACTAGCGGGAGGTACAATGAGCAGTTCTTC. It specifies CASSPLTGTSGRYNEQFF.